These 13 T cell receptor beta chains were sequenced from one sample in a study of response to subunit inactivated influenza vaccine (dated by TCRdb to between 2017 and 2018). The method behind the library was RT-PCR. The sequencing machine was an Illumina HiSeq 2500. In-frame beta chains were kept once TCRdb had trimmed the public reads at Q25 with fastp and called clones with MiXCR. Merged by CDR3 protein, the rows form single entries marked with the most common genes and DNA. A total of some 600,000 distinct CDR3 sequences appear in this sample, about 14% of them only once. The ten largest account for less than 8.5% of the sample. This sample comprised PBMCs from blood, obtained 14 to 15 days before vaccination. These receptors originate from a man between 50 and 59 years old who received an inactivated influenza vaccine. Donor details come from another sample of the same person, matched by shared clones.

This clonotype showed up just a few times. This chain uses TRBV28 with TRBJ2-7; D gene uncertain. This CDR3 comprises 12 residues. The V end lost 5 bases, the J end lost 4 bases, and 9 bases lay between the germline ends. The germline CDR1 and CDR2 sequences are MDHEN and SYDVKM. CDR3: CASSAKGYEQYF. Written as DNA, the CDR3 is TGTGCCAGCAGTGCCAAGGGTTACGAGCAGTACTTC.

This clonotype was observed a few times. This sequence joins TRBV4-2 and TRBJ1-5, with a possible D match to TRBD1 (6 bases). The CDR3 is 16 amino acids. Trimming shortened V by 0 bases and J by 7 bases, and 16 bases separated the two germline ends. Germline loops: CDR1 LGHNA, CDR2 YNFKEQ. CDR3 sequence reads: CASSQDFGRGGQPQHF. In DNA form, the CDR3 reads TGTGCCAGCAGCCAAGATTTTGGTAGGGGGGGCCAGCCCCAGCATTTT.

The sample holds many counts of this clonotype. The rearrangement links TRBV7-9 to TRBJ1-3, with D possibly being TRBD1 (5 bases). The germline gives CDR1 SEHNR, CDR2 FQNEAQ (reference sequence). V shed 5 bases and J shed 2 bases, with 10 bases lying between them. The CDR3 length is 14 residues. The CDR3 DNA reads TGTGCCAGCAGCCGACAGAGGGCTGGAAACACCATATATTTT. It specifies CASSRQRAGNTIYF.

The sample holds a few counts of this clonotype. The chain carries TRBV9 and TRBJ2-5; perhaps D is TRBD1 or TRBD2 (5 bases each). V lost 0 bases to trimming and J lost 1 base, with 7 bases between them. The CDR3 contains 14 residues. Per the germline V gene, CDR1 is SGDLS and CDR2 is YYNGEE. The CDR3 is CASSVDGGQETQYF. In DNA form, the CDR3 reads TGTGCCAGCAGCGTAGATGGGGGCCAAGAGACCCAGTACTTC.

This clonotype came up a few times. The chain has TRBV29-1 and TRBJ2-3; TRBD2 matches 13 bases. Germline V gives CDR1 SQVTM, CDR2 ANQGSEA. With V trimmed by 1 base and J by 4 bases, 5 bases remained unmatched. This CDR3 is built from 16 residues. The CDR3 DNA is TGCAGCGTTGAAGGACTAGCGGGAGGTAGGGCAGATACGCAGTATTTT. Its protein is CSVEGLAGGRADTQYF.

V gene TRBV7-2 combines with J gene TRBJ2-2; a weak D match, TRBD2 (5 bases). Germline loops: CDR1 SGHTA, CDR2 FQGNSA. The ends were cut back, 2 bases at V and 2 bases at J, with 12 bases in the middle. The CDR3 totals 16 residues. CDR3 residues: CASSLSSPGNTGELFF. The CDR3 coding sequence is TGTGCCAGCAGCTTAAGTAGCCCGGGAAACACCGGGGAGCTGTTTTTT.

This clonotype has only a few counts. CDR3 nucleotides: TGTGCCAGCAGTTACAGGACTATTCACTCCTACGAGCAGTACTTC. It is translated as CASSYRTIHSYEQYF. The V call is TRBV6-5, the J call TRBJ2-7; perhaps TRBD2 as D (6 bases). Looked up from germline, CDR1 is MNHEY and CDR2 is SVGAGI. The CDR3 spans 15 residues. V lost 2 bases and J 0 bases, leaving 11 bases between the germline ends.

This clonotype was counted between two and nine times. This chain uses TRBV24-1 with TRBJ2-6, with 10 bases lining up with TRBD1. CDR1 KGHDR and CDR2 SFDVKD come from the germline V gene. V gave up 3 bases and J gave up 2 bases; unmatched junction bases: 6. CDR3 size: 18 residues. The CDR3 coding sequence is TGTGCCACCAGTGATCCCGGGACAGGGGTAGCTGGGGCCAACGTCCTGACTTTC. It encodes CATSDPGTGVAGANVLTF.

Here the CDR3 reads CASSLPVQRTSTDTQYF. The DNA of the CDR3 is TGTGCCAGCAGCCTTCCGGTCCAGCGTACTAGCACAGATACGCAGTATTTT. The chain is built from TRBV4-2 and TRBJ2-3; D gene unclear. Germline V CDR1 and CDR2: LGHNA, YNFKEQ. Trimming cost V 4 bases and J 0 bases, with 17 bases left between them. The CDR3 is made up of 17 amino acids.

This clonotype occurred a few times. The chain employs TRBV5-1 and TRBJ1-4, with TRBD1 matching 9 bases. This CDR3 spans 15 amino acids. J lost 4 bases, V lost 3 bases, and 4 bases had no gene match. Germline CDR1 is SGHRS and CDR2 is YFSETQ. The CDR3 is CASSWGQGRNEKLFF. In DNA, the CDR3 is TGCGCCAGCAGCTGGGGACAGGGACGTAATGAAAAACTGTTTTTT.

This clonotype was counted between two and nine times. The chain uses TRBV20-1 and TRBJ2-3, with 13 bases that match TRBD2. The germline CDR1 and CDR2 sequences are DFQATT and SNEGSKA (reference sequence). There are 13 residues in the CDR3. Losses at the gene ends were 8 bases for V and 4 bases for J; bases not matched to a gene: 3. For the CDR3, the DNA is TGCAGTCGACTAGCGGGAGGCCCAGATACGCAGTATTTT. It is translated as CSRLAGGPDTQYF.

This clonotype was counted a few times. The rearrangement joins TRBV5-5 to TRBJ2-1; tentative D call: TRBD1 (6 bases). Trimming removed 1 base at V and 7 bases at J, with 15 bases between. The CDR3 loop spans 15 amino acids. Germline assignment: CDR1 SGHKS and CDR2 YYEKEE (reference sequence). CDR3 loop: CASSLTGQEWNEQFF. The CDR3 DNA is TGTGCCAGCAGCTTGACAGGGCAAGAATGGAATGAGCAGTTCTTC.

The table lists this clonotype with a few counts. The chain recombines TRBV20-1 with TRBJ2-7; 8 positions agree with TRBD1. The CDR3 is 15 amino acids. Germline V lookup: CDR1 DFQATT, CDR2 SNEGSKA (reference sequence). V lost 6 bases to trimming and J lost 6 bases; unmatched junction nucleotides: 16. The CDR3 DNA sequence: TGCAGTGCAAAACCCCCCGGGACAGGCCTCTCCGAGCAGTACTTC. Encoded protein: CSAKPPGTGLSEQYF.